The 24 T cell receptor beta chains below come from one sample, sequenced in a study of radiotherapy plus CTLA-4 blockade in lung cancer. The repertoire was sequenced with immunoSEQ multiplex PCR; TCRdb's copy has only in-frame clones and lacks some. This table has tens of thousands of clones, around nine tenths appearing once. The sample here was peripheral blood, taken from a patient treated with radiotherapy plus ipilimumab. These receptors originate from a human donor with non-small cell lung cancer that progressed on radiotherapy plus ipilimumab.

In this sample, this clone turned up once. The same CDR3 can be traced to other DNA sequences in this sample. The genes are TRBV5-6 and TRBJ1-2, with D unresolved. Trimming stripped 0 bases from V and 8 bases from J, with 5 bases between. CDR1 and CDR2 (germline): SGHDT, YYEEEE. The CDR3 sequence is 11 residues long. CDR3 DNA sequence: TGTGCCAGCAGCTTGGCGGGCGGCTACACCTTC. This sequence encodes CASSLAGGYTF.

J is TRBJ1-1 and V is TRBV7-3, with no clear D. The CDR3 has 15 residues. Trimming removed 2 bases from V and 1 base from J, with 11 bases in between. Germline CDR1 SGHTA, CDR2 FQGTGA. CDR3 loop: CASSLSGLANTEAFF. Here the CDR3 DNA reads TGTGCCAGCAGCTTATCGGGCCTGGCGAACACTGAAGCTTTCTTT.

This chain connects TRBV28 to TRBJ1-1, with 8 nucleotides matching TRBD1. This CDR3 spans 15 amino acids. V trimming: 6 bases; J trimming: 1 base; junction bases outside the gene matches: 7. Germline loops: CDR1 MDHEN, CDR2 SYDVKM. Written as DNA, the CDR3 is TGTGCCAGCAGAATCGGGGACAGGAGGAACACTGAAGCTTTCTTT. This translates into CASRIGDRRNTEAFF.

This clone was seen a single time. The genes are TRBV27 and TRBJ2-5; the match to TRBD2 covers 8 bases. Per germline, CDR1 MNHEY and CDR2 SMNVEV (reference sequence). The CDR3 is 15 residues long. V gave up 5 bases and J gave up 3 bases; unmatched junction bases: 8. The CDR3 region is CASSPLAGGEETQYF. DNA of the CDR3: TGTGCCAGCAGTCCCCTAGCGGGTGGGGAAGAGACCCAGTACTTC.

The rearrangement joins TRBV5-1 to TRBJ2-5; 7 bases map to TRBD1. The J call is uncertain, as TRBJ2-7 better fits the DNA end. The CDR3 spans 15 residues. CDR1 is SGHRS, CDR2 YFSETQ, per germline. CDR3 bases: TGCGCCAGCAGCCTACAGGGGCAGGTGTCCTACGAGCAGTACTTC. Its protein is CASSLQGQVSYEQYF.

The V gene is TRBV19, the J gene TRBJ1-1; TRBD1 might be the D (6 bases). There are 15 residues in the CDR3. The V end lost 4 bases, the J end lost 5 bases, and 17 bases lay between the germline ends. The germline V gene encodes CDR1 LNHDA and CDR2 SQIVND (reference sequence). CDR3 in DNA: TGTGCCAGTAGTACTACGACAACAGGGCAGACTGAAGCTTTCTTT. This sequence encodes CASSTTTTGQTEAFF.

The V and J genes are TRBV5-6 and TRBJ1-1; weak D call: TRBD1 (6 bases). This CDR3 has 14 residues. The V gene lost 2 bases and the J gene lost 5 bases, with 13 bases spanning the gap. The germline V gene encodes CDR1 SGHDT and CDR2 YYEEEE. Here the CDR3 reads CASSFSDRATEAFF. The CDR3 DNA reads as TGTGCCAGCAGCTTTTCGGACAGAGCGACTGAAGCTTTCTTT.

The gene calls are TRBV7-2 and TRBJ1-1; 9 bases match TRBD1. With 5 bases clipped from V and 5 bases from J, the junction kept 9 bases outside the gene matches. Per germline, CDR1 SGHTA and CDR2 FQGNSA. The CDR3 spans 15 residues. The CDR3 nucleotides are TGTGCCAGCAGCCCCACAGGGGGCGTTGGAACTGAAGCTTTCTTT. Translated, it gives CASSPTGGVGTEAFF. Using reference TRBV7-2 and TRBJ1-1 for the parts outside the CDR3, the full variable domain is GAGVSQSPSNKVTEKGKDVELRCDPISGHTALYWYRQSLGQGLEFLIYFQGNSAPDKSGLPSDRFSAERTGGSVSTLTIQRTQQEDSAVYLCASSPTGGVGTEAFFGQGTRLTVV.

J is TRBJ2-5 and V is TRBV6-1, with TRBD1 matching over 7 bases. This CDR3 has 15 amino acids. Trimming at V came to 6 bases and at J to 2 bases, leaving 9 bases not matched to a gene. Germline CDR1 and CDR2: MNHNS and SASEGT. The CDR3 DNA reads TGTGCCAGCAGGAAAGGGACAGTTGGGCAAGAGACCCAGTACTTC. It translates to CASRKGTVGQETQYF.

The chain couples TRBV27 to TRBJ2-7; 7 bases are shared with TRBD2. The V gene's germline CDR1 is MNHEY and CDR2 SMNVEV (reference sequence). This CDR3 has 15 residues. With V trimmed by 5 bases and J by 2 bases, 9 bases remained unmatched. CDR3 in DNA: TGTGCCAGCAGTCCACAGGCCCGGGGGGCCTACGAGCAGTACTTC. Its protein product is CASSPQARGAYEQYF.

This clone was recorded once. The V and J genes are TRBV6-1 and TRBJ2-7; D tentatively reads TRBD1 or TRBD2 (5 bases each). The CDR3 covers 14 residues. The germline CDR1 and CDR2 sequences are MNHNS and SASEGT. V was pared by 6 bases and J by 6 bases, with 18 bases between. For the CDR3, the DNA is TGTGCCAGCAGAGGGACCCAACCTGGGAGCGAGCAGTACTTC. Encoded protein: CASRGTQPGSEQYF.

The chain employs TRBV6-5 and TRBJ1-2, with a weak D call TRBD1 (5 bases). Germline V CDR1 and CDR2: MNHEY, SVGAGI. The CDR3 spans 14 residues. Trimming left V 3 bases short and J 4 bases short, with 12 bases between. The CDR3 loop is CASSYRDSTYGYTF. CDR3 sequence (DNA): TGTGCCAGCAGTTATCGAGACAGTACCTATGGCTACACCTTC.

Worth noting for this clone: The junction departs from germline at one end; a sequencing error may be responsible. Other DNA sequences within the sample encode an identical CDR3. Written as DNA, the CDR3 is TGCGCCAGCAGCTTGGGGGTAAGAGGGCCCTCCAACACAGGGGAGCTGTTTTTT. Protein: CASSLGVRGPSNTGELFF. The J gene is TRBJ2-2, the V gene TRBV5-1; D may be TRBD2 (5 bases). Looked up from germline, CDR1 is SGHRS and CDR2 is YFSETQ. This CDR3 has 18 amino acids.

V and J are TRBV19 and TRBJ1-1; possibly TRBD1 for D (5 bases). The CDR3 spans 14 residues. V gave up 2 bases and J gave up 0 bases, with 7 bases separating them. Germline CDR1 reads LNHDA; CDR2 reads SQIVND (reference sequence). DNA of the CDR3: TGTGCCAGTAGTATAAGGGGCCTGAACACTGAAGCTTTCTTT. As protein: CASSIRGLNTEAFF.

The chain uses TRBV11-3 and TRBJ1-4; 8 bases are shared with TRBD1. The V gene's germline CDR1 is SGHNT and CDR2 YENEEA. This CDR3 has 12 amino acids. V gave up 4 bases and J gave up 10 bases; unmatched junction bases: 2. The CDR3 coding sequence is TGTGCCAGCAGCTCCGGACAGGGAAAACTGTTTTTT. It translates to CASSSGQGKLFF.

This sequence joins TRBV9 and TRBJ2-2; TRBD1 agrees at 9 bases. CDR1 SGDLS and CDR2 YYNGEE come from the germline V gene. Germline trimming cut 4 bases from V and 4 bases from J; bases unmatched to any gene: 8. The CDR3 contains 16 residues. The chain's CDR3 is CASSSRDREATGELFF. The CDR3 bases are TGTGCCAGCAGCTCCCGGGACAGGGAGGCCACCGGGGAGCTGTTTTTT.

The rearrangement joins TRBV19 to TRBJ1-2; weak D call: TRBD1 (5 bases). The V and J ends lost 5 bases and 7 bases respectively, with 17 bases between them. The CDR3 sequence is 14 residues long. CDR1 and CDR2 from the germline V gene are LNHDA and SQIVND (reference sequence). CDR3 in amino acids: CASSADWGDGGYTF. In nucleotides, the CDR3 is TGTGCCAGTAGTGCTGACTGGGGGGATGGTGGCTACACCTTC.

This sequence joins TRBV18 and TRBJ2-1; 10 positions agree with TRBD2. The CDR3 runs 19 residues. After removal of 3 bases from V and 0 bases from J, the junction contained 11 bases not matched to a gene. The V gene's germline CDR1 is KGHSH and CDR2 LQKENI. DNA for the CDR3: TGTGCCAGCTCACCGGGTCCCACTAGCGGGGCGAGCTCCTACAATGAGCAGTTCTTC. This sequence encodes CASSPGPTSGASSYNEQFF.

The V call is TRBV19, the J call TRBJ2-1; 9 bases align to TRBD2. The ends lost 3 bases at V and 9 bases at J; junction bases unmatched: 9. There are 15 residues in the CDR3. Germline CDR1 and CDR2: LNHDA and SQIVND (reference sequence). The CDR3 loop is CASSILAGWSGEQFF. The DNA of the CDR3 is TGTGCCAGTAGTATCCTAGCGGGATGGTCAGGTGAGCAGTTCTTC.

The V call is TRBV6-5, the J call TRBJ2-3; 8 bases fit TRBD1. Germline V CDR1 and CDR2: MNHEY, SVGAGI. With V trimmed by 2 bases and J by 4 bases, 5 bases remained unmatched. This CDR3 contains 15 residues. CDR3 sequence: CASSYAGGAADTQYF. The CDR3 region has the DNA TGTGCCAGCAGTTACGCAGGGGGCGCCGCAGATACGCAGTATTTT.

The chain is built from TRBV2 and TRBJ2-2, with 8 nucleotides matching TRBD2. This CDR3 has 15 amino acids. V lost 3 bases and J lost 3; bases outside the gene matches: 3. Per germline, CDR1 SNHLY and CDR2 FYNNEI. CDR3 bases: TGTGCCAGCAGTGAGGTAGCGGGGTACACCGGGGAGCTGTTTTTT. This sequence encodes CASSEVAGYTGELFF.

This rearrangement joins TRBV5-6 to TRBJ2-7; D possibly corresponds to TRBD1 (6 bases). CDR3 size: 13 residues. V was clipped by 0 bases and J by 2 bases, with 6 bases between them. Germline V gene data show CDR1 as SGHDT and CDR2 as YYEEEE. The CDR3 DNA sequence: TGTGCCAGCAGCTTGGACAGGGCCTACGAGCAGTACTTC. It specifies CASSLDRAYEQYF.

The V gene is TRBV4-2, the J gene TRBJ1-6; 8 positions agree with TRBD1. This CDR3 contains 17 residues. Trimming took 1 base from V and 6 from J; bases not matched to a gene: 8. Per the germline V gene, CDR1 is LGHNA and CDR2 is YNFKEQ. The CDR3 region has the DNA TGTGCCAGCAGCCAAGTTGAACAGGGGGTATCTAATTCACCCCTCCACTTT. It is translated as CASSQVEQGVSNSPLHF.

The chain has TRBV7-3 and TRBJ2-7, with 8 bases identical to TRBD2. Germline CDR1 reads SGHTA; CDR2 reads FQGTGA. Germline trimming cut 1 base from V and 6 bases from J; bases unmatched to any gene: 5. The CDR3 has 14 residues. In DNA, the CDR3 is TGTGCCAGCAGCTTAATTGCGGGAGGCAGCGAGCAGTACTTC. This gives the protein CASSLIAGGSEQYF. Complete variable domain (other parts from reference TRBV7-3 and TRBJ2-7): GAGVSQTPSNKVTEKGKYVELRCDPISGHTALYWYRQSLGQGPEFLIYFQGTGAADDSGLPNDRFFAVRPEGSVSTLKIQRTERGDSAVYLCASSLIAGGSEQYFGPGTRLTVT.